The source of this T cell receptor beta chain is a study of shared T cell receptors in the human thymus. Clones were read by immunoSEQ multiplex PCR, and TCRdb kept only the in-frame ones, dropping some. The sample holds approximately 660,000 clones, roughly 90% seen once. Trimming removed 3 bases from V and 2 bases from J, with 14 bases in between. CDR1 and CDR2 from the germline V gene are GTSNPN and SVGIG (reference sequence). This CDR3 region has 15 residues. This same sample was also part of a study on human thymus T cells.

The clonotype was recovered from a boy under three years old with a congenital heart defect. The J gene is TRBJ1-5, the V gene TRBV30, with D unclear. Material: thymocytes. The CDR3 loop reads CAWSHSPIGNQPQHF. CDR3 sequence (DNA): TGTGCCTGGAGCCATTCACCGATAGGCAATCAGCCCCAGCATTTT.